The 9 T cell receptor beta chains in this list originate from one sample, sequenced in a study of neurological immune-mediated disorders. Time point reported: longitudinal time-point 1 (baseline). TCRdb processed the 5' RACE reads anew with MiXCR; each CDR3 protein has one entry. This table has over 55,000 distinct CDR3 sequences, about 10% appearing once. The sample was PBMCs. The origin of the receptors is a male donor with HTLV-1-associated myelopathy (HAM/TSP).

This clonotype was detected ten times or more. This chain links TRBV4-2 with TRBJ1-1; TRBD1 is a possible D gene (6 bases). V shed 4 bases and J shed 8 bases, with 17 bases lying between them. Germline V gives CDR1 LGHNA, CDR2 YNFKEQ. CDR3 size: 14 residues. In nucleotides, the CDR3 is TGTGCCAGCAGCCCCAGCGGACAGTCCTTCGAAGCTTTCTTT. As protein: CASSPSGQSFEAFF.

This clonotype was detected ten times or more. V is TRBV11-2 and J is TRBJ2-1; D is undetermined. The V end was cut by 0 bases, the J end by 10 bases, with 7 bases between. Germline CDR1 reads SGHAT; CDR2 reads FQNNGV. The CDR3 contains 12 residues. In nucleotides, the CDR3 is TGTGCCAGCAGCTTAGAAGGCGCCGAGCAGTTCTTC. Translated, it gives CASSLEGAEQFF.

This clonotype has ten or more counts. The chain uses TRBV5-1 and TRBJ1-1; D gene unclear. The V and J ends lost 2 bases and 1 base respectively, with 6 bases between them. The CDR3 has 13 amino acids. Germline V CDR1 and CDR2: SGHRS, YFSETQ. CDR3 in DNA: TGCGCCAGCAGCTTTATCCCGAACACTGAAGCTTTCTTT. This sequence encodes CASSFIPNTEAFF.

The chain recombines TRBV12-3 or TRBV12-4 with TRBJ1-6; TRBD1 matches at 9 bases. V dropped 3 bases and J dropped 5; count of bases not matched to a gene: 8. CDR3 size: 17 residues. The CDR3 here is CASSFPWDRANNSPLHF. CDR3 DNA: TGTGCCAGCAGTTTCCCTTGGGACAGGGCAAATAATTCACCCCTCCACTTT.

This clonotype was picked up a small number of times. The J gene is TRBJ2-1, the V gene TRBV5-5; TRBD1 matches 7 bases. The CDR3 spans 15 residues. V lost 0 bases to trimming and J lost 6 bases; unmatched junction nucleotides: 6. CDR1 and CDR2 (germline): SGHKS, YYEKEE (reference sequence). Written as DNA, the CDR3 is TGTGCCAGCAGCTTGGGGCCCGACAGGGCCAATGAGCAGTTCTTC. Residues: CASSLGPDRANEQFF.

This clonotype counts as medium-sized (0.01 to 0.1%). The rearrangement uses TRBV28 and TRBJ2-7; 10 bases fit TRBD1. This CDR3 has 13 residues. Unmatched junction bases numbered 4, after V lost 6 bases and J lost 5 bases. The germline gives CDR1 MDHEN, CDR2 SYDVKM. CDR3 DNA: TGTGCCAGCAGCCTGACAGGGGGCAACGAGCAGTACTTC. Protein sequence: CASSLTGGNEQYF.

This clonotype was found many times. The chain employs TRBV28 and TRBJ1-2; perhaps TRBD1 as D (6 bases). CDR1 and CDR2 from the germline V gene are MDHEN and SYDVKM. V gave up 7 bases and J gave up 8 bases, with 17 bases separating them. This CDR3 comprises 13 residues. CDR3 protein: CASTLAGDEGYTF. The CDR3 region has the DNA TGTGCCAGCACCCTGGCAGGGGATGAGGGCTACACCTTC.

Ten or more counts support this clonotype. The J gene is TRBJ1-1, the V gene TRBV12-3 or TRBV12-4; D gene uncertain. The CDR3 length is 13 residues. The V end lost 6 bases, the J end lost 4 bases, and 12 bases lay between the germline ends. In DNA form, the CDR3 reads TGTGCCAGCAGCCTCCTCGAGGGCACTGAAGCTTTCTTT. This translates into CASSLLEGTEAFF.

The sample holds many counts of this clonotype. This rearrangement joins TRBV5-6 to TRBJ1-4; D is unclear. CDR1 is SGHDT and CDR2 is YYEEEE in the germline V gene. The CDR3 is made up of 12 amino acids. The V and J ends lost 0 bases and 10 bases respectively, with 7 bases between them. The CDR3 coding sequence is TGTGCCAGCAGCTTGGAGGGAGGAAAACTGTTTTTT. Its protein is CASSLEGGKLFF.